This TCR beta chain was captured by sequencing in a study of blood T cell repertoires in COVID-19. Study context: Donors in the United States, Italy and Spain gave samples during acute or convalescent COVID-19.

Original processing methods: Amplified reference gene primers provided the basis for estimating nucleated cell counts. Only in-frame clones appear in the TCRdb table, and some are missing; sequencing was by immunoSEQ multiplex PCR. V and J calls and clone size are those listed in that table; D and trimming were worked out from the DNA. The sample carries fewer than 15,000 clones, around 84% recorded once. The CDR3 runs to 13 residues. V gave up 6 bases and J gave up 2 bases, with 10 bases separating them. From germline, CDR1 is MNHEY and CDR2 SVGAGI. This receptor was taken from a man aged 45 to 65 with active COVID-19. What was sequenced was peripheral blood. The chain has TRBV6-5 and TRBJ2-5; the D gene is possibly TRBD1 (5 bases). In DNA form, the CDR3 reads TGTGCCAGCAGCCGGACACCGCAAGAGACCCAGTACTTC. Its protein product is CASSRTPQETQYF.